The entry that follows covers one TCR beta chain sequence. Its antigen remains unidentified. This sample is part of a study of PD-1 blockade in classical Hodgkin lymphoma. Broader study findings: Complete responders possessed baseline diversity comparable to newly diagnosed patients. Reports described newly diagnosed patients as having lower baseline TCR diversity than healthy donors. CD4+ TCR diversity, unlike CD8+, rose significantly by C4D1.

Time point denoted: cycle 4 day 1 (C4D1), after 6 weeks of nivolumab. Each and every patient relapsed after autologous stem cell transplantation, and patients got differing brentuximab vedotin exposure. Trimming left V 2 bases short and J 0 bases short, with 12 bases between. The germline V gene encodes CDR1 SGHRS and CDR2 YFSETQ. The CDR3 has 16 amino acids. Here immunoSEQ multiplex PCR was the method, and the copy in TCRdb shows in-frame clones only, minus some. This table has about 110,000 clones, roughly nine tenths appearing once. The chain links TRBV5-1 to TRBJ2-1; tentative D call: TRBD2 (5 bases). The sequencing used peripheral blood mononuclear cells (PBMCs), collected before the fourth cycle of nivolumab. The sequence came from a human donor with classical Hodgkin lymphoma. The CDR3 DNA is TGCGCCAGCAGCTTTGAGGGCAGCTTCTCCTACAATGAGCAGTTCTTC. Amino acids: CASSFEGSFSYNEQFF.